The T cell receptor beta chain under discussion was sequenced for a study of blood T cell repertoires in COVID-19. Overall study: PBMCs, B-cell-depleted T cells, or T cells were the source of the cDNA or gDNA that made up the material.

Assay used: immunoSEQ multiplex PCR; TCRdb lists only in-frame clones, some missing. The sample consists of some 220,000 clones, approximately 92% of them appearing once. All enrollees were about 18 to 90 years old and from approximately 25 US areas. The CDR3 consists of 15 residues. CDR1 KGHSH and CDR2 LQKENI come from the germline V gene. With 6 bases removed from V and 4 bases from J, the gap between germline ends came to 18 bases. The rearrangement links TRBV18 to TRBJ1-1, with D possibly being TRBD1 (5 bases). Sequenced material: PBMCs or T cells enriched from blood (not recorded which). The receptor was isolated from a woman aged 18-29 years in a cohort exposed to, infected with or recovered from COVID-19 (not recorded which). The DNA of the CDR3 is TGTGCCAGCTCCCCGGGGGTCCTGGCGGGCACTGAAGCTTTCTTT. Residues: CASSPGVLAGTEAFF.